This T cell receptor beta chain derives from a study of blood T cells in healthy people across ages. For the study at large: Every two T cells gave about one barcoded beta molecule via template switching. Study-wide results and limits: It was held that the diversity estimates obtained from one million T cells were underestimates. Long-lived donors exceeded aged donors in naive CD4+ cells and diversity. The fall in TCR beta diversity per million T cells was roughly linear with age.

Turning to this clonotype: Its antigen remains unidentified.

Alongside a J-beta primer mix, a sample-barcoded 5' primer served in a second PCR lasting about 7 to 11 cycles. One entry per CDR3 protein, called by TCRdb with MiXCR from the 5' RACE reads. This table holds about 730,000 distinct CDR3 sequences, around 46% found once. With 9 bases removed from V and 0 bases from J, the gap between germline ends came to 21 bases. Germline V lookup: CDR1 SGHTA, CDR2 FQGNSA. CDR3 length: 17 residues. This sequence was found in a woman in her sixties in good health. This chain links TRBV7-2 with TRBJ2-1; D unresolved. The material sequenced was blood. The CDR3 DNA is TGTGCCAGTACACACTGGACCATAAAATTCTCCTACAATGAGCAGTTCTTC. Translating gives CASTHWTIKFSYNEQFF.